One and the same sample provided the 15 T cell receptor beta chains below, sequenced in a study of vaccination and CD4 T cells after COVID-19. The Oncomine TCR Beta short-read assay sequenced DNA from cultured CD4+ T cells. CD4+ T cells were cultured, and genomic DNA was extracted from them. Each CDR3 protein gets one entry after TCRdb re-called the PCR reads with MiXCR. This sample yields approximately 9,300 distinct CDR3 sequences, of which under 35% are seen a single time; approximately 21% belongs to the top ten. Their cognate antigens are unknown. Documented treatment: roughly ten-day PBMC culture with coronavirus spike peptide pools or control peptides (ViraFEST assay). Researchers collected the unexposed donor's CD4+ T cells before the COVID-19 pandemic (2011-2018). Material for sequencing was CD4+ T cells from blood, cultured in vitro. All receptors come from a human donor in good health.

The chain is built from TRBV20-1 and TRBJ2-5; D gene uncertain. This CDR3 comprises 13 residues. Germline CDR1 is DFQATT and CDR2 is SNEGSKA (reference sequence). V dropped 1 base and J dropped 0 bases, with 6 bases sitting between them. The CDR3 here is CSARGSNQETQYF. The DNA for the CDR3 is TGCAGTGCTAGAGGCAGTAACCAAGAGACCCAGTACTTC.

This clonotype was recorded a few times. The chain is built from TRBV19 and TRBJ1-5; maybe TRBD1 (5 bases). This CDR3 is built from 13 residues. Deletions cut 6 bases from V and 1 base from J, with 7 bases between. From germline, CDR1 is LNHDA and CDR2 SQIVND (reference sequence). The CDR3 here is CASRGTSNQPQHF. Here the CDR3 DNA reads TGTGCCAGTAGAGGGACGAGCAATCAGCCCCAGCATTTT.

The chain uses TRBV12-3 or TRBV12-4 and TRBJ2-7, with D possibly TRBD2 on 5 matching bases. Trimming took off 2 bases at V and 6 bases at J, with 14 bases between the two ends. This CDR3 is built from 14 residues. The CDR3: CASSLMGQRTEQYF. DNA for the CDR3: TGTGCCAGCAGTTTAATGGGCCAGCGGACCGAGCAGTACTTC.

This chain uses TRBV27 with TRBJ2-3; D unclear. Germline CDR1 MNHEY, CDR2 SMNVEV (reference sequence). The V and J ends lost 5 bases and 2 bases respectively, with 14 bases between them. The CDR3 extends over 15 amino acids. The CDR3 sequence: CASSQWTKSTDTQYF. CDR3 sequence (DNA): TGTGCCAGCAGTCAATGGACCAAATCCACAGATACGCAGTATTTT.

The rearrangement links TRBV20-1 to TRBJ1-5; D remains unclear. Germline V lookup: CDR1 DFQATT, CDR2 SNEGSKA (reference sequence). V shed 1 base and J shed 0 bases, with 25 bases lying between them. The CDR3 runs 20 residues. In DNA, the CDR3 is TGCAGTGCTAGAGTTTACGGTGCCGCTGGAGTCATGAATAGCAATCAGCCCCAGCATTTT. This sequence encodes CSARVYGAAGVMNSNQPQHF.

This clonotype was seen a handful of times. An end of the junction differs from the germline gene, which may be a read error. The rearrangement links TRBV10-3 to TRBJ2-7; 12 bases line up with TRBD1. CDR1 is ENHRY, CDR2 SYGVKD, per germline. The CDR3 consists of 16 residues. In nucleotides, the CDR3 is TGTGCCATGAGTGGGTCCCGGGACAGGGGGCAATACGAGCAGTACTTC. Amino acid sequence: CAMSGSRDRGQYEQYF.

The chain uses TRBV7-8 and TRBJ2-2; D is possibly TRBD1 or TRBD2 (6 bases each). This CDR3 has 15 amino acids. The V gene's germline CDR1 is SGHVS and CDR2 FQNEAQ. The ends were cut back, 6 bases at V and 3 bases at J, with 14 bases in the middle. The CDR3 is CASRSSGADTGELFF. The CDR3 nucleotides read TGTGCCAGCAGGTCGTCGGGGGCAGACACCGGGGAGCTGTTTTTT.

The chain joins TRBV15 to TRBJ2-2, with D perhaps matching TRBD1 or TRBD2 (5 bases each). CDR3 length equals 15 residues. Germline CDR1 LNHNV, CDR2 YYDKDF (reference sequence). Trimming shortened V by 1 base and J by 3 bases, and 9 bases separated the two germline ends. The CDR3 loop is CATSRAGSDTGELFF. The DNA for the CDR3 is TGTGCCACCAGCAGAGCAGGGAGCGACACCGGGGAGCTGTTTTTT.

V usage is TRBV28 and J usage is TRBJ2-3; perhaps TRBD1 as D (6 bases). The CDR3 contains 19 residues. CDR1 is MDHEN and CDR2 is SYDVKM in the germline V gene. Trimming cost V 5 bases and J 1 base, with 25 bases left between them. CDR3 nucleotide sequence: TGTGCCAGCAGTCCTCGAAGATGGACAGTATCAGAAGGCACAGATACGCAGTATTTT. It specifies CASSPRRWTVSEGTDTQYF.

V and J are TRBV5-6 and TRBJ1-2, with 7 bases aligning to TRBD1. CDR3 length: 13 residues. The germline CDR1 and CDR2 sequences are SGHDT and YYEEEE. Unmatched junction bases numbered 13, after V lost 5 bases and J lost 12 bases. The CDR3 sequence: CASRLRDSSHNTF. Here the CDR3 DNA reads TGTGCCAGCAGGTTAAGGGACAGCAGTCATAACACCTTC.

This clonotype has only a few counts. The chain is built from TRBV7-9 and TRBJ2-1; 7 nucleotides match TRBD1. From germline, CDR1 is SEHNR and CDR2 FQNEAQ (reference sequence). This CDR3 contains 13 residues. With V trimmed by 0 bases and J by 7 bases, 0 bases remained unmatched. The CDR3 DNA reads TGTGCCAGCAGCTTAGCACAGGGGAATGAGCAGTTCTTC. It encodes CASSLAQGNEQFF.

The chain uses TRBV19 and TRBJ1-1, with a tentative D call TRBD1 (5 bases). Germline V gives CDR1 LNHDA, CDR2 SQIVND (reference sequence). V dropped 5 bases and J dropped 4 bases, with 14 bases sitting between them. The CDR3 extends over 14 amino acids. The CDR3 DNA reads TGTGCCAGTAGTCAGATCCCGGGGGGCACTGAAGCTTTCTTT. Its protein product is CASSQIPGGTEAFF.

This clonotype appeared once. The gene calls are TRBV5-1 and TRBJ2-3; TRBD1 matches at 7 bases. This CDR3 region has 15 residues. The germline V gene has CDR1 SGHRS and CDR2 YFSETQ. J gave up 1 base and V 4 bases, and 6 bases lay outside the gene matches. CDR3 region: CASSPRGFGTDTQYF. The CDR3 bases are TGCGCCAGCAGCCCCAGGGGGTTTGGCACAGATACGCAGTATTTT.

The CDR3: CASSQNGGWETQYF. DNA of the CDR3: TGTGCCAGCAGCCAGAACGGGGGGTGGGAGACCCAGTACTTC. The rearrangement uses TRBV28 and TRBJ2-5; the match to TRBD2 covers 7 bases. This CDR3 is 14 amino acids long. Germline V gene sequence: CDR1 MDHEN, CDR2 SYDVKM. V dropped 6 bases and J dropped 5; count of bases not matched to a gene: 9.

The chain carries TRBV7-9 and TRBJ2-3; 11 bases map to TRBD2. V shed 5 bases, J shed 6 bases, and the junction held 7 bases outside the gene matches. The CDR3 runs to 15 residues. Germline CDR1 SEHNR, CDR2 FQNEAQ (reference sequence). CDR3 residues: CASSPTSGSSDTQYF. The CDR3 coding sequence is TGTGCCAGCAGCCCTACTAGCGGGAGCAGCGATACGCAGTATTTT.